A selection of T cell receptor beta chains follows, all from one sample in a study of T cells in Graves' hyperthyroidism and ophthalmopathy. Via MiXCR, TCRdb re-called the multiplex PCR reads, giving one row per CDR3 protein. The table has around 420,000 distinct CDR3 sequences, about 15% seen once; the top ten hold roughly an eighth. The material sequenced was blood. These receptors were obtained from a woman between 18 and 29 years old with Graves' hyperthyroidism. Each CDR3 is given with its conserved first and last residue. Each record gives: clone size, D gene, J gene, V gene, CDR3 DNA, CDR3 protein. A D gene is named only where the DNA matches it firmly. Some rows mark clone size as missing; the rest say once, few, many or name a class of expanded clone.

-,-,TRBJ1-1,TRBV4-1,TGCGCCAGCAGCCAAGTAACAGAGAGGGCTGAAGCTTTCTTT,CASSQVTERAEAFF
many,-,TRBJ1-6,TRBV11-2,TGTGCCAGCAGCTTAGTAGGAACGGATCCACCCCTCCACTTT,CASSLVGTDPPLHF
-,-,TRBJ1-1,TRBV5-1,TGCGCCAGCAGCGCCTCGGGGGCTGGCACTGAAGCTTTCTTT,CASSASGAGTEAFF
many,-,TRBJ1-2,TRBV9,TGTGCCAGCAGCGTCCAAGGTGGCTACACCTTC,CASSVQGGYTF
-,-,TRBJ1-5,TRBV4-1,TGCGCCAGCAGCCAAGTACAGGGAGATAGCAATCAGCCCCAGCATTTT,CASSQVQGDSNQPQHF
many,-,TRBJ2-1,TRBV20-1,TGCAGTGCTAGTGACCTCGAGGGAGATGAGCAGTTCTTC,CSASDLEGDEQFF
few,-,TRBJ2-3,TRBV6-9,TGTGCCAGCACCTTATCCAGTACGCAGTATTTT,CASTLSSTQYF
many,-,TRBJ1-5,TRBV20-1,TGCAGTGCTAGCAGGGAGGATCAGCCCCAGCATTTT,CSASREDQPQHF
-,TRBD2,TRBJ2-1,TRBV29-1,TGCAGCGTTGCAAGTAGCGGGCCTTACAATGAGCAGTTCTTC,CSVASSGPYNEQFF
many,-,TRBJ1-1,TRBV5-8,TGTGCCAGCCTTCTTTCGCTTATGAACACTGAAGCTTTCTTT,CASLLSLMNTEAFF
many,-,TRBJ2-5,TRBV15,TGTGCCACCAGCAGAGATCAGGGAGAGACCCAGTACTTC,CATSRDQGETQYF
many,TRBD1,TRBJ2-5,TRBV2,TGTGCCAGCAGGAACAGGGGGCTTACGGGGACCCAGTACTTC,CASRNRGLTGTQYF
-,TRBD1,TRBJ2-2,TRBV5-1,TGCGCCAGCACCTCTACAGGGGAATTTTCCGGGGAGCTGTTTTTT,CASTSTGEFSGELFF
-,TRBD1,TRBJ1-2,TRBV5-1,TGCGCCAGCAGCTTGGCCGACAGGGTGGATGGCTACACCTTC,CASSLADRVDGYTF
many,-,TRBJ2-4,TRBV20-1,TGCAGCCGAGGGGTTTTGGGGGAAAACATTCAGTACTTC,CSRGVLGENIQYF
once,TRBD1,TRBJ1-2,TRBV27,TGTGCCATCAACGACAGGGACCCTAACTATGGCTACACCTTC,CAINDRDPNYGYTF
many,-,TRBJ1-5,TRBV18,TGTGCCAGCTCACCAGGGGGATCCCATCAGCCCCAGCATTTT,CASSPGGSHQPQHF
many,-,TRBJ2-7,TRBV6-1,TGTGCCAGCAGTGAATACGGGACCGGCACCTACGAGCAGTACTTC,CASSEYGTGTYEQYF
few,-,TRBJ2-4,TRBV6-1,TGTGCCAGCAGTGAGTCCCCCGGAAACATTCAGTACTTC,CASSESPGNIQYF
many,TRBD2,TRBJ2-2,TRBV11-2,TGTGCCAGCAGCTCGATAGCGGGACTGAACACCGGGGAGCTGTTTTTT,CASSSIAGLNTGELFF
many,-,TRBJ1-5,TRBV12-3/TRBV12-4,TGTGCCAGCAGCCTAACAGTTAGCAATCAGCCCCAGCATTTT,CASSLTVSNQPQHF
few,-,TRBJ2-1,TRBV7-3,TGTGCCAGCAGCTTAATTGTGGGTTCCTACAATGAGCAGTTCTTC,CASSLIVGSYNEQFF
many,-,TRBJ1-1,TRBV6-5,TGTGCCAGCAGTTACTCTAGTGGGGGGAACACTGAAGCTTTCTTT,CASSYSSGGNTEAFF
few,-,TRBJ2-1,TRBV27,TGTGCCAGCAGTTCAGTGGTGGTGGACCGGTACAATGAGCAGTTCTTC,CASSSVVVDRYNEQFF
many,-,TRBJ1-1,TRBV20-1,TGCAGTGCTAGAGATCTCCGGGTTGGGAACACTGAAGCTTTCTTT,CSARDLRVGNTEAFF
many,-,TRBJ2-7,TRBV5-1,TGCGCCAGCTCTCAAGGGACGGAGGGGTCCGAGCAGTACTTC,CASSQGTEGSEQYF
many,-,TRBJ1-5,TRBV12-3/TRBV12-4,TGTGCCAGCAGGACAGGAGCCAGCAATCAGCCCCAGCATTTT,CASRTGASNQPQHF
few,-,TRBJ1-5,TRBV6-4,TGTGCCAGCAGTGAGCAGCCCAATCAGCCCCAGCATTTT,CASSEQPNQPQHF
-,-,TRBJ1-1,TRBV6-2/TRBV6-3,TGTGCCAGCACCATAAGAAGGGGAACTGAAGCTTTCTTT,CASTIRRGTEAFF
many,TRBD1,TRBJ2-7,TRBV5-1,TGCGCCAGCCGGACAGACAGGGGGCCTATGTACGAGCAGTACTTC,CASRTDRGPMYEQYF
few,TRBD1,TRBJ1-1,TRBV5-1,TGCGCCAGCAGCGAGCCGAGACAGGGGATTTCTGAAGCTTTCTTT,CASSEPRQGISEAFF
many,-,TRBJ1-1,TRBV3-1,TGTGCCAGCAGCCAAGTTGTGGGGGTGATAACTGAAGCTTTCTTT,CASSQVVGVITEAFF
few,-,TRBJ2-1,TRBV29-1,TGCAGCGTTGAAGGCCCTAGCGCCAACAATGAGCAGTTCTTC,CSVEGPSANNEQFF
few,-,TRBJ2-7,TRBV7-3,TGTGCCAGCAGCTTTCGACTGGGATGGGAGCAGTACTTC,CASSFRLGWEQYF
few,TRBD2,TRBJ2-2,TRBV5-4,TGTGCCAGCAGCCCCGGGACTAGCGGGAGATATTCCGGGGAGCTGTTTTTT,CASSPGTSGRYSGELFF
-,-,TRBJ1-1,TRBV9,TGTGCCAGCAAACCCGGGAGCTGGGACACTGAAGCTTTCTTT,CASKPGSWDTEAFF
-,TRBD2,TRBJ2-3,TRBV27,TGTGCCAGCTCCCTTGGCGGGGGGGTAGATACGCAGTATTTT,CASSLGGGVDTQYF
-,-,TRBJ1-3,TRBV9,TGTGCCAGCAGCGCAGACGGCGTATCCTCTGGAAACACCATATATTTT,CASSADGVSSGNTIYF
many,TRBD1,TRBJ2-2,TRBV20-1,TGCAGTGCTAAACGAGCCGGGACAGAGAACACCGGGGAGCTGTTTTTT,CSAKRAGTENTGELFF
many,-,TRBJ1-1,TRBV20-1,TGCAGTGCTATACGCCAGGGGAGGAACACTGAAGCTTTCTTT,CSAIRQGRNTEAFF